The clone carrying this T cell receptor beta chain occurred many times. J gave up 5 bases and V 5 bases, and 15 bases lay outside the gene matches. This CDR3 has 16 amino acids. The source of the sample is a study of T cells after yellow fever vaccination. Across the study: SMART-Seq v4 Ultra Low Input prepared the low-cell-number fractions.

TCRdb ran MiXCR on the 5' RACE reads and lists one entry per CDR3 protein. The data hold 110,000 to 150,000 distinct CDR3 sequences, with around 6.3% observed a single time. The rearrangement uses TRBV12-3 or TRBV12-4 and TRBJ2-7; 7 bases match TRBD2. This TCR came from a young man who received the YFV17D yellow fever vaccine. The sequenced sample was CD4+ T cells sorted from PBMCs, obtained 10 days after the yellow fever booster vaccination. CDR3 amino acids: CASSPFRRGRVHEQYF. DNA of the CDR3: TGTGCCAGCAGTCCCTTCCGAAGAGGGAGGGTCCACGAGCAGTACTTC.